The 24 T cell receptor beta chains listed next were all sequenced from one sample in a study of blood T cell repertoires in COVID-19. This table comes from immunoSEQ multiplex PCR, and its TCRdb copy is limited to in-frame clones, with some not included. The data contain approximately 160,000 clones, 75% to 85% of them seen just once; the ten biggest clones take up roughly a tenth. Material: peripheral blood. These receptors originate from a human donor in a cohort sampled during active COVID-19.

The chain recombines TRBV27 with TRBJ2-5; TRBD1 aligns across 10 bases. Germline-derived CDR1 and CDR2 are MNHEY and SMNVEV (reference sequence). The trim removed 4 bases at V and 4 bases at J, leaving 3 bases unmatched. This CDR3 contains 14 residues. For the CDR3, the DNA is TGTGCCAGCAGTTATCGGGACAGGGGAGAGACCCAGTACTTC. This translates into CASSYRDRGETQYF.

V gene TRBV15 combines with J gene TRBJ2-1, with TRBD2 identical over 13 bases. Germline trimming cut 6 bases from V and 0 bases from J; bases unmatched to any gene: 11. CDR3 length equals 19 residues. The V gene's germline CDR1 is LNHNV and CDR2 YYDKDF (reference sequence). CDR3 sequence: CATRAGTSGVLSSYNEQFF. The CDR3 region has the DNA TGTGCCACCAGAGCGGGGACTAGCGGGGTCCTAAGCTCCTACAATGAGCAGTTCTTC.

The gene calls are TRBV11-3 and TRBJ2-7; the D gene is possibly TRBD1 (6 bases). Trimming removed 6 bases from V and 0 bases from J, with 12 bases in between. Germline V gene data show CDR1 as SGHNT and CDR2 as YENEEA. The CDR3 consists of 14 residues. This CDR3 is CASSRQESSYEQYF. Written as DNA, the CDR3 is TGTGCCAGCAGTAGACAGGAGAGCTCCTACGAGCAGTACTTC. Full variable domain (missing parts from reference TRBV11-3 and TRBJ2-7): EAGVVQSPRYKIIEKKQPVAFWCNPISGHNTLYWYLQNLGQGPELLIRYENEEAVDDSQLPKDRFSAERLKGVDSTLKIQPAELGDSAVYLCASSRQESSYEQYFGPGTRLTVT.

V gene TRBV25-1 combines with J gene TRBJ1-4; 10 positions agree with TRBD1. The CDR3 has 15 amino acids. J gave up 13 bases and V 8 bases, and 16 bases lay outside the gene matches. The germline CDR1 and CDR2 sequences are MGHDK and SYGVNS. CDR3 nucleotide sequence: TGTGCCAGCGGAGACACCGGGACAGGGGCGAGGGTACTGTTTTTT. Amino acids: CASGDTGTGARVLFF.

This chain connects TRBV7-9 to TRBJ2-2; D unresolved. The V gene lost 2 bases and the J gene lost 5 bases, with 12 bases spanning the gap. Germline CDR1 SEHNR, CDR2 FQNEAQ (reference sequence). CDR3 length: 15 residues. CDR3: CASSLSELGTGELFF. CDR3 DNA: TGTGCCAGCAGCTTAAGCGAGTTGGGTACCGGGGAGCTGTTTTTT. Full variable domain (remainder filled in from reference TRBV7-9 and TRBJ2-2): DTGVSQNPRHKITKRGQNVTFRCDPISEHNRLYWYRQTLGQGPEFLTYFQNEAQLEKSRLLSDRFSAERPKGSFSTLEIQRTEQGDSAMYLCASSLSELGTGELFFGEGSRLTVL.

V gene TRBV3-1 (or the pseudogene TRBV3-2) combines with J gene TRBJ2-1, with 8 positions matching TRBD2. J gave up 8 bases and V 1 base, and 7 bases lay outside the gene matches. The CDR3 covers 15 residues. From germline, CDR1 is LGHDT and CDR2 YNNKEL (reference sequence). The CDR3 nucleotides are TGTGCCAGCAGCCAAGTTAGCGGGACGGCCGATGAGCAGTTCTTC. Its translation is CASSQVSGTADEQFF.

In DNA, the CDR3 is TGTGCCAGCAGTCCAGGGGGCATTCTTCGTTCACCCCTCCACTTT. Translated, it gives CASSPGGILRSPLHF. The chain has TRBV6-5 and TRBJ1-6; 8 bases fit TRBD1. Looked up from germline, CDR1 is MNHEY and CDR2 is SVGAGI. Germline trimming cut 5 bases from V and 9 bases from J; bases unmatched to any gene: 9. The CDR3 covers 15 residues.

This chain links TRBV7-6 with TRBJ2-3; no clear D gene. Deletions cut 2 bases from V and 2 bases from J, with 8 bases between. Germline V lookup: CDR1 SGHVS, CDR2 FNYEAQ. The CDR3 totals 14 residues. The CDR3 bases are TGTGCCAGCAGCTTACACAAAATCACAGATACGCAGTATTTT. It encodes CASSLHKITDTQYF.

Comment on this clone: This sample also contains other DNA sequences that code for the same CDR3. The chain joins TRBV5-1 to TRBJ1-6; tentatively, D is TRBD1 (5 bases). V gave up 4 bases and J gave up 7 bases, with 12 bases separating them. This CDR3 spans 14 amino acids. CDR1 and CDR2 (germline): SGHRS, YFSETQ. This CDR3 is CASSEGQGNSPLHF. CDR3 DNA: TGCGCCAGCAGCGAAGGACAAGGAAATTCACCCCTCCACTTT.

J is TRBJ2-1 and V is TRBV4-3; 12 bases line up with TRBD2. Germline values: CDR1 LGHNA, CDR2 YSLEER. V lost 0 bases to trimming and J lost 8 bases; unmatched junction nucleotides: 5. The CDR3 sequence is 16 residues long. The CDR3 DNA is TGCGCCAGCAGCCAAGATAAGCTAGCGGGAGGGGATGAGCAGTTCTTC. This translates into CASSQDKLAGGDEQFF.

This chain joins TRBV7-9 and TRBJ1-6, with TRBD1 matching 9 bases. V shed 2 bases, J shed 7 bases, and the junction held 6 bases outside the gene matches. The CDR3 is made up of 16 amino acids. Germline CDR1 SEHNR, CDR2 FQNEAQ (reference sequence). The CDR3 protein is CASSLTGQGWNSPLHF. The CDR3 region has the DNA TGTGCCAGCAGCTTAACGGGACAGGGTTGGAATTCACCCCTCCACTTT.

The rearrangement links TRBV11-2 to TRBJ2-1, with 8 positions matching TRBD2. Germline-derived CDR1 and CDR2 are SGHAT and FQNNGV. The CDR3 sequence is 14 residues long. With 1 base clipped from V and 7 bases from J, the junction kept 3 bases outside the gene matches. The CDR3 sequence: CASSLAGGTNEQFF. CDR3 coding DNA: TGTGCCAGCAGCTTAGCGGGAGGGACGAATGAGCAGTTCTTC.

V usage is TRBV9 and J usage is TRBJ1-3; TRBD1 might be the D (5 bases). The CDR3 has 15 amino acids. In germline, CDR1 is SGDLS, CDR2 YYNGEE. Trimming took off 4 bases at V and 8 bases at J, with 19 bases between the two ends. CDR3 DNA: TGTGCCAGCAGCCTCCAGGCACTCGGGGGGGACACCATATATTTT. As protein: CASSLQALGGDTIYF.

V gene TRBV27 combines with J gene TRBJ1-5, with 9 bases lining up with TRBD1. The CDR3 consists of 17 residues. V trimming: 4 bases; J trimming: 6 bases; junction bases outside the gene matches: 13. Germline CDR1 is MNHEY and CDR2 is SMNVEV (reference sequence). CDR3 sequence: CASSSGNRGRSPQPQHF. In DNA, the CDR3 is TGTGCCAGCAGTTCTGGGAACAGGGGGCGATCCCCTCAGCCCCAGCATTTT.

This CDR3 is CASRATGLGSGELFF. CDR3 nucleotides: TGTGCCAGCAGGGCCACGGGACTAGGGTCCGGGGAGCTGTTTTTT. This chain links TRBV2 with TRBJ2-2, with 8 bases lining up with TRBD2. CDR3 size: 15 residues. Germline V gives CDR1 SNHLY, CDR2 FYNNEI. The trim removed 6 bases at V and 6 bases at J, leaving 9 bases unmatched.

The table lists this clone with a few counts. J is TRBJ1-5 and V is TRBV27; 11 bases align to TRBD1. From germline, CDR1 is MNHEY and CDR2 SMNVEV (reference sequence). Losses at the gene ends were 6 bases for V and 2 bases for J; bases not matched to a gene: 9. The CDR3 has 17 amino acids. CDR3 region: CASRLRTGGDGNQPQHF. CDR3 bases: TGTGCCAGCAGACTTAGGACAGGGGGCGATGGCAATCAGCCCCAGCATTTT.

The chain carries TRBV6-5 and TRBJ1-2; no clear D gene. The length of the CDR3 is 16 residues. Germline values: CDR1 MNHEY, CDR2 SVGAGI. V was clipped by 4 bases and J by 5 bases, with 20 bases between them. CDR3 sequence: CASSSLTNKQWYGYTF. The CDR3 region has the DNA TGTGCCAGCAGTTCCCTGACTAACAAACAGTGGTATGGCTACACCTTC.

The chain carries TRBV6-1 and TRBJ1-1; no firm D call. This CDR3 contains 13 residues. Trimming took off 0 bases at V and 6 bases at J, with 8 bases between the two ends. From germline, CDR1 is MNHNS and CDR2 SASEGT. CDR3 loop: CASSEALRAEAFF. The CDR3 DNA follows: TGTGCCAGCAGTGAAGCGCTTCGGGCTGAAGCTTTCTTT.

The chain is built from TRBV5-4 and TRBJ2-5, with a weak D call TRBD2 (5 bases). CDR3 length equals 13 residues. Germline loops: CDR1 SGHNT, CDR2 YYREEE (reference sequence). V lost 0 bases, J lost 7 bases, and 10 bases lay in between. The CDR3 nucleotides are TGTGCCAGCAGCTTGGTAGGAGGTGGGACCCAGTACTTC. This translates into CASSLVGGGTQYF.

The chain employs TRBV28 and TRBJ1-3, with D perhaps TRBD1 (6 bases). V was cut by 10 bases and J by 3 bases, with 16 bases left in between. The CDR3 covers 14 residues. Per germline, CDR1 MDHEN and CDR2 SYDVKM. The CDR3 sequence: CANRGGQFGNTIYF. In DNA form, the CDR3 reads TGTGCCAACAGAGGAGGACAGTTTGGAAACACCATATATTTT.

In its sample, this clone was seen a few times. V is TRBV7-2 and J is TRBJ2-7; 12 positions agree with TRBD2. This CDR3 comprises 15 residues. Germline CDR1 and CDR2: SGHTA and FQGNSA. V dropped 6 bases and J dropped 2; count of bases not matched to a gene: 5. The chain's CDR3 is CASSPSSGRAYEQYF. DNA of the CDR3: TGTGCCAGCAGTCCCTCTAGCGGGAGGGCCTACGAGCAGTACTTC.

CDR3 amino acids: CAWSVQGAETQYF. Written as DNA, the CDR3 is TGTGCCTGGAGTGTACAGGGGGCAGAGACCCAGTACTTC. V and J are TRBV30 and TRBJ2-5, with 9 nucleotides matching TRBD1. Per germline, CDR1 GTSNPN and CDR2 SVGIG (reference sequence). The CDR3 is 13 amino acids. After removal of 0 bases from V and 4 bases from J, the junction contained 0 bases not matched to a gene.

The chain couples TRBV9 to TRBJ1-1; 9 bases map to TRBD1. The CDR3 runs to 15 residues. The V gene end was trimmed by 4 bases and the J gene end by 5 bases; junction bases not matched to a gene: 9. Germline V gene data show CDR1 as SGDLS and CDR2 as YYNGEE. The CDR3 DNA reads TGTGCCAGCAGCCTCAAACTGGACAGGGGAACTGAAGCTTTCTTT. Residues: CASSLKLDRGTEAFF.

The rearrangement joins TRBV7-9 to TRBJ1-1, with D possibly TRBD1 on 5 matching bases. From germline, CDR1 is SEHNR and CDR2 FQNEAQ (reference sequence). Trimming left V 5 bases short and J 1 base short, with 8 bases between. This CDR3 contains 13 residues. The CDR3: CASSADTNTEAFF. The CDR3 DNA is TGTGCCAGCAGCGCGGACACGAACACTGAAGCTTTCTTT.